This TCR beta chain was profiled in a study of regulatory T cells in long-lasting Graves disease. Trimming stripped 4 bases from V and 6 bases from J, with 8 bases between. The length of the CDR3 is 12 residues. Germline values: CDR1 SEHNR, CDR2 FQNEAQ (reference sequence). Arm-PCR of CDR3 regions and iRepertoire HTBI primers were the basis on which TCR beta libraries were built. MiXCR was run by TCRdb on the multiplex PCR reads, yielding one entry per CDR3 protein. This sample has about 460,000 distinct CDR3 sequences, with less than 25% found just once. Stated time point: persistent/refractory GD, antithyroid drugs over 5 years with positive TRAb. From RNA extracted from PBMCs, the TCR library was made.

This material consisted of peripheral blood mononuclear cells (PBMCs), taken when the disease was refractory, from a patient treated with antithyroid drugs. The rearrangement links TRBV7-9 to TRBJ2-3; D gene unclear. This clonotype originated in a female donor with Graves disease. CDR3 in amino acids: CASSSFSDTQYF. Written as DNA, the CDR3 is TGTGCCAGCAGCTCCTTCTCGGATACGCAGTATTTT.